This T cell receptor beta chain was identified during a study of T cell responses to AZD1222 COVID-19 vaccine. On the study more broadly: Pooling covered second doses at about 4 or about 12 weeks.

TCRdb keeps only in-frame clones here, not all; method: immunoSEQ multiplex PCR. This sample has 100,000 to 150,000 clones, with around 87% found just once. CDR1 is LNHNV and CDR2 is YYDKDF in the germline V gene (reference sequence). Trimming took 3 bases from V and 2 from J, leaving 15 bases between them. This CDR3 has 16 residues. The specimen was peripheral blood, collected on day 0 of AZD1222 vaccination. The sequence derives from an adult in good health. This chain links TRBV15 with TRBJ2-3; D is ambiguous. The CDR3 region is CATSRGEQVDTDTQYF. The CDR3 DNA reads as TGTGCCACCAGCAGGGGCGAGCAGGTTGACACAGATACGCAGTATTTT.